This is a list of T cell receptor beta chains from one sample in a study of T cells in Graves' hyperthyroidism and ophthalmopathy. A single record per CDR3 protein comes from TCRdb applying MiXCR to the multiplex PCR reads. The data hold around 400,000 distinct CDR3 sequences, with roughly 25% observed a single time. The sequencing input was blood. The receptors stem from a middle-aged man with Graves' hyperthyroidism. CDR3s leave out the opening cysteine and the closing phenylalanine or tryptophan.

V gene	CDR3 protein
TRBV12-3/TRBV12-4	ASSSDIGLYEQY
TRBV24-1	ATIRETQY
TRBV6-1	ASSTRDVGEKLF
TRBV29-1	SVYRGGAYEQY
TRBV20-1	SARPPTGPYQETQY
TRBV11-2	ASSKQGDYGYT
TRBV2	ASSTPTSGRNIQY
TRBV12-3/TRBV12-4	ASSYDQPRTDTQY
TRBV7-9	ASSLGLGTSGPDNEQF
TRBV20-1	SARGQVAGETQY
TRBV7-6	ASSSGQGMATQY
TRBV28	ASGQETQY
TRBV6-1	ASSVNGKETQY
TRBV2	ASSFSGGSNYEQY
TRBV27	ASSSLTRQQY
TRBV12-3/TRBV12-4	ASSTYGGLREQY
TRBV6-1	ASSEKRQGQPQH